The T cell receptor (beta chain) under discussion was sequenced for a study of blood T cell repertoires in COVID-19. Study overall: Sites across the United States, Italy and Spain contributed samples from acute and convalescent COVID-19. PBMCs, B-cell-depleted T cells, or T cells were the source of the cDNA or gDNA that made up the material.

Original handling: The assay estimated nucleated cells by amplifying reference gene primers. TCRdb's table, derived via immunoSEQ multiplex PCR, lists solely in-frame clones and lacks some. V, J and clone size derive from that table, while D and trimming were established from the DNA sequence. Of fewer than 250,000 clones listed, 80% to 90% are singletons. Recruits, aged about 18 to 89 years, lived in 24 US areas. This clone was seen a handful of times. Germline lookup yields CDR1 KGHDR and CDR2 SFDVKD. V dropped 3 bases and J dropped 4 bases, with 8 bases sitting between them. The CDR3 sequence is 13 residues long.

The sequence came from a man over 45 who had been exposed to COVID-19. This sequence joins TRBV24-1 and TRBJ1-2, with a tentative D call TRBD1 (6 bases). Input material: PBMCs or T cells enriched from blood (not recorded which). The CDR3 region has the DNA TGTGCCACCAGTGATAGGGACATCTATGGCTACACCTTC. It translates to CATSDRDIYGYTF.